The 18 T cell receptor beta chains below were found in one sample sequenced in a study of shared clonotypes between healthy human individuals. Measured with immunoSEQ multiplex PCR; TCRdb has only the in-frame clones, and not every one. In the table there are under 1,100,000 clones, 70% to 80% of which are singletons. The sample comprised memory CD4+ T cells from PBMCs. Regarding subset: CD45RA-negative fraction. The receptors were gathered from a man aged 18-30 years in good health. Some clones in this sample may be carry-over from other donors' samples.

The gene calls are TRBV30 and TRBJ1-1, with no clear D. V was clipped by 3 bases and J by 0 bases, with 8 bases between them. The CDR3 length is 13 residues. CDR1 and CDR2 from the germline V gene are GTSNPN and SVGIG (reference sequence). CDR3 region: CAWSAMMNTEAFF. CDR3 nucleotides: TGTGCCTGGAGCGCTATGATGAACACTGAAGCTTTCTTT.

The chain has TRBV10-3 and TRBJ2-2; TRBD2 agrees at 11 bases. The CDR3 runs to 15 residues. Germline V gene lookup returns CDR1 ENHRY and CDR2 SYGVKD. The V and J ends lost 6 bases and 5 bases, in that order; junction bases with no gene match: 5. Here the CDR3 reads CAISPLAGETGELFF. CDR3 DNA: TGTGCCATCAGCCCACTAGCGGGAGAAACCGGGGAGCTGTTTTTT.

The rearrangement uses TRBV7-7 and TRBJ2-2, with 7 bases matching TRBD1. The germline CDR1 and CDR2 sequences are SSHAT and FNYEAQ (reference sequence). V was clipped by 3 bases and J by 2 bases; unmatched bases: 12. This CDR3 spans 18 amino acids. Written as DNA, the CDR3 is TGTGCCAGCAGCTTCACCCGTGGGACAGTAAAAAACACCGGGGAGCTGTTTTTT. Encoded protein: CASSFTRGTVKNTGELFF.

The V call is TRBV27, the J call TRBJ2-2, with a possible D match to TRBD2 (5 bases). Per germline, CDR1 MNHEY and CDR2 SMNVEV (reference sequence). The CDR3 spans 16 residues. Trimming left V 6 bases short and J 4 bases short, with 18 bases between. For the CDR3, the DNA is TGTGCCAGCAGACTAGGATCGCGGACTGGCACCGGGGAGCTGTTTTTT. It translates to CASRLGSRTGTGELFF.

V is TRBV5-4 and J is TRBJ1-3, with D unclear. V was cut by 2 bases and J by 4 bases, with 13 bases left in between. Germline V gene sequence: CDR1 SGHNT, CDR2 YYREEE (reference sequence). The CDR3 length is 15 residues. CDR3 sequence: CASSFSATEGNTIYF. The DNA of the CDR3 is TGTGCCAGCAGCTTTTCAGCTACGGAAGGAAACACCATATATTTT. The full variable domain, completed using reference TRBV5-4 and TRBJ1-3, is ETGVTQSPTHLIKTRGQQVTLRCSSQSGHNTVSWYQQALGQGPQFIFQYYREEENGRGNFPPRFSGLQFPNYSSELNVNALELDDSALYLCASSFSATEGNTIYFGEGSWLTVV.

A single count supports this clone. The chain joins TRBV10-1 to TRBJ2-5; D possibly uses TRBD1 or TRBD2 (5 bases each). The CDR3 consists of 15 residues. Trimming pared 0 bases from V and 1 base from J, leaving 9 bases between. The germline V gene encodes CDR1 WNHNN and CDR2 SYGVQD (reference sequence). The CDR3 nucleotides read TGCGCCAGCAGTGAGTCGGGGGATTTCCAAGAGACCCAGTACTTC. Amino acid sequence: CASSESGDFQETQYF.

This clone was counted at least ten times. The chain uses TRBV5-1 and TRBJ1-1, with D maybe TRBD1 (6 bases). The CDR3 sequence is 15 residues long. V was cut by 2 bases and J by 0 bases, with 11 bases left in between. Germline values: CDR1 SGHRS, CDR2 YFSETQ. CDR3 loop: CASSFTGDMNTEAFF. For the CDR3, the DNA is TGCGCCAGCAGCTTTACCGGGGACATGAACACTGAAGCTTTCTTT.

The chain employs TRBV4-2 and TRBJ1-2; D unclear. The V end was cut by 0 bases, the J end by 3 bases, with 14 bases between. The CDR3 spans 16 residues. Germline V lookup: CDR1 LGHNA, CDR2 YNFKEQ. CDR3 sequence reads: CASSQDQRAPYYGYTF. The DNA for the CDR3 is TGTGCCAGCAGCCAAGATCAAAGGGCCCCCTACTATGGCTACACCTTC.

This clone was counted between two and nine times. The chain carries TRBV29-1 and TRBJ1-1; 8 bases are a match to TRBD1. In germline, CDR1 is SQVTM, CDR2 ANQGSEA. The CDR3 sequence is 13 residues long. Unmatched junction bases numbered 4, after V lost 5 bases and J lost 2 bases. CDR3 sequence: CSVRDRTNTEAFF. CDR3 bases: TGCAGCGTTCGGGACAGGACAAACACTGAAGCTTTCTTT.

The CDR3 DNA reads as TGTGCCAGCAGCCCTAGGGACAGGGCCGTTGATGGGACCCAGTACTTC. Translating it yields CASSPRDRAVDGTQYF. This chain links TRBV11-2 with TRBJ2-5, with 9 bases identical to TRBD1. The CDR3 totals 16 residues. CDR1 is SGHAT and CDR2 is FQNNGV in the germline V gene. J lost 7 bases, V lost 5 bases, and 14 bases had no gene match.

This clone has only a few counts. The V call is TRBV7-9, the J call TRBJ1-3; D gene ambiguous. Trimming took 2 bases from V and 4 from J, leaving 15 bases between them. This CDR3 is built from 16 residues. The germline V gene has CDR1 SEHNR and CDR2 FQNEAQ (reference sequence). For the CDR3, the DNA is TGTGCCAGCAGCTTAAAGAGGGTGACTGGGGGAAACACCATATATTTT. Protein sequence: CASSLKRVTGGNTIYF.

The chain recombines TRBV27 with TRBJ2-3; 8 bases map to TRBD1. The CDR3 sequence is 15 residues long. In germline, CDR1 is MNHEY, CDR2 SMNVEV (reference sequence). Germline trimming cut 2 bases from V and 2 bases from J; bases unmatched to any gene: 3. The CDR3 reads CASSLGTGYTDTQYF. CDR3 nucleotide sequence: TGTGCCAGCAGTTTAGGGACAGGTTACACAGATACGCAGTATTTT.

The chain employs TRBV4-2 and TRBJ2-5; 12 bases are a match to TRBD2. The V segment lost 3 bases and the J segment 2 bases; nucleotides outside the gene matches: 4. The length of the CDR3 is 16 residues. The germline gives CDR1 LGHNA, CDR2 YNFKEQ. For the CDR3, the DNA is TGTGCCAGCAGCCAGGGGACTAGCGGGCGGCAAGAGACCCAGTACTTC. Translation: CASSQGTSGRQETQYF.

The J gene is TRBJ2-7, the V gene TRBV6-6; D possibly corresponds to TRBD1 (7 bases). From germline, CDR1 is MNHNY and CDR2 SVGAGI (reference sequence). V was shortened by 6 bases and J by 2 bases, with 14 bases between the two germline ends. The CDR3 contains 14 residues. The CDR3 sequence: CASSFGGTAYEQYF. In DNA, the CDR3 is TGTGCCAGCAGCTTCGGCGGGACAGCCTACGAGCAGTACTTC.

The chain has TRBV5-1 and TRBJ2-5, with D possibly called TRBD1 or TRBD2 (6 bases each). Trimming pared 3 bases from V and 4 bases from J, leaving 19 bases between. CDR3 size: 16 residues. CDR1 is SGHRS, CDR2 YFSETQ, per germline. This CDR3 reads CASSSSVSGGGETQYF. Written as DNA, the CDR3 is TGCGCCAGCAGCTCCAGTGTGAGCGGAGGGGGAGAGACCCAGTACTTC.

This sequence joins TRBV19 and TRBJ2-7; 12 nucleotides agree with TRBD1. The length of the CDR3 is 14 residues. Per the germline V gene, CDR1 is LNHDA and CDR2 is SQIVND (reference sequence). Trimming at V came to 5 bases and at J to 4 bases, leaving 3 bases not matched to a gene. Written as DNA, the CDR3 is TGTGCCAGTAGTCGGGACAGGGGGCTATACGAGCAGTACTTC. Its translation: CASSRDRGLYEQYF.

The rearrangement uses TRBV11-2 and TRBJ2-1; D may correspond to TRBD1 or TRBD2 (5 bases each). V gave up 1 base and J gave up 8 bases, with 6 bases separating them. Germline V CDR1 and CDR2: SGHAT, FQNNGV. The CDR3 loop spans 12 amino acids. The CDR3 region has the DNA TGTGCCAGCAGCTTAGGAGGGGATGAGCAGTTCTTC. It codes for CASSLGGDEQFF. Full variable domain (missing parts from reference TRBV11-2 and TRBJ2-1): EAGVAQSPRYKIIEKRQSVAFWCNPISGHATLYWYQQILGQGPKLLIQFQNNGVVDDSQLPKDRFSAERLKGVDSTLKIQPAKLEDSAVYLCASSLGGDEQFFGPGTRLTVL.

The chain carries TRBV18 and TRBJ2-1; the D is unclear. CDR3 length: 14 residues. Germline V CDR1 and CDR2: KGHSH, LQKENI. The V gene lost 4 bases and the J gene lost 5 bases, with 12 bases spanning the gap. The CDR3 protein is CASSRGAGDNEQFF. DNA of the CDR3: TGTGCCAGCTCACGCGGAGCTGGGGACAATGAGCAGTTCTTC.